One sample yielded the 27 T cell receptor beta chains listed below, sequenced in a study of early T cells in non-severe SARS-CoV-2 infection (dated by TCRdb to about 2021). Library preparation employed 5' RACE. Instrument used: NextSeq 500. TCRdb cleaned the public reads at Q25 with fastp, built clones with MiXCR and kept in-frame beta chains. Each record represents a unique CDR3 protein, reported with the most common genes and DNA among its rows. The sample includes tens of thousands of distinct CDR3 sequences, with approximately 10% observed a single time. The ten largest clones take up 6.4% of the sample. Sequencing was carried out using whole blood. The receptors were sampled from an adult who was a healthcare worker with PCR-confirmed SARS-CoV-2 infection or an uninfected control (not recorded which).

In its sample, this clonotype was seen many times. The chain joins TRBV2 to TRBJ2-1; 10 positions agree with TRBD2. V was pared by 4 bases and J by 7 bases, with 4 bases of the junction left unmatched. This CDR3 spans 14 amino acids. Germline CDR1 is SNHLY and CDR2 is FYNNEI. The CDR3 bases are TGTGCCAGCAGTGGCGTAGCGGGAGGTAATGAGCAGTTCTTC. Translating it yields CASSGVAGGNEQFF.

V usage is TRBV20-1 and J usage is TRBJ1-6; unclear D gene. Germline CDR1 reads DFQATT; CDR2 reads SNEGSKA (reference sequence). This CDR3 comprises 12 residues. V lost 0 bases, J lost 8 bases, and 5 bases lay in between. CDR3 DNA sequence: TGCAGTGCTAGAGATCGGGATTCACCCCTCCACTTT. Encoded protein: CSARDRDSPLHF.

The chain couples TRBV10-1 to TRBJ1-1; weak D call: TRBD1 (5 bases). From germline, CDR1 is WNHNN and CDR2 SYGVQD (reference sequence). V lost 5 bases and J 4 bases, leaving 11 bases between the germline ends. CDR3 length: 13 residues. Written as DNA, the CDR3 is TGCGCCAGCAGTACGGGGCCCGTCACTGAAGCTTTCTTT. Protein sequence: CASSTGPVTEAFF.

The table lists this clonotype with many counts. J is TRBJ1-3 and V is TRBV6-6, with 8 bases aligning to TRBD1. Trimming at V came to 6 bases and at J to 0 bases, leaving 10 bases not matched to a gene. CDR1 is MNHNY and CDR2 is SVGAGI in the germline V gene (reference sequence). CDR3 length: 17 residues. The DNA for the CDR3 is TGTGCCAGCAGATCCGGGACAGGTGGCCGCTCTGGAAACACCATATATTTT. Translation: CASRSGTGGRSGNTIYF.

Many counts were recorded for this clonotype. V gene TRBV2 combines with J gene TRBJ2-5; 9 nucleotides line up with TRBD2. The junction had 19 bases not matched to a gene; V was cut back by 7 bases and J by 1 base. There are 19 residues in the CDR3. Germline assignment: CDR1 SNHLY and CDR2 FYNNEI. For the CDR3, the DNA is TGTGCCAGCAAGGTGGTTGGGCTAGCGGGATCGGAGGCCCAAGAGACCCAGTACTTC. This translates into CASKVVGLAGSEAQETQYF.

J is TRBJ1-2 and V is TRBV25-1; no firm D call. Trimming removed 3 bases at V and 2 bases at J, with 10 bases between. From germline, CDR1 is MGHDK and CDR2 SYGVNS. This CDR3 contains 14 residues. CDR3 in DNA: TGTGCCAGCAGTGATGGGCATACAAACTATGGCTACACCTTC. Amino acid sequence: CASSDGHTNYGYTF.

This chain joins TRBV12-3 or TRBV12-4 and TRBJ2-3; TRBD2 might be the D (5 bases). The CDR3 runs to 14 residues. Trimming shortened V by 6 bases and J by 0 bases, and 10 bases separated the two germline ends. The CDR3 protein is CASSSGISTDTQYF. As DNA, the CDR3 is TGTGCCAGCAGCTCCGGGATTAGCACAGATACGCAGTATTTT.

This clonotype was counted many times. The V call is TRBV7-9, the J call TRBJ2-5; the match to TRBD2 covers 7 bases. In germline, CDR1 is SEHNR, CDR2 FQNEAQ (reference sequence). V shed 4 bases and J 5 bases; nucleotides not matched to a gene: 7. The CDR3 has 14 amino acids. The DNA of the CDR3 is TGTGCCAGCAGCTCTAGGACTAGGGAGGAGACCCAGTACTTC. Amino acid sequence: CASSSRTREETQYF.

The chain has TRBV6-5 and TRBJ2-7; D might be TRBD2 (6 bases). CDR1 MNHEY and CDR2 SVGAGI come from the germline V gene. V lost 6 bases, J lost 4 bases, and 19 bases lay in between. The CDR3 consists of 15 residues. For the CDR3, the DNA is TGTGCCAGCAGCGACGGCAGTAGCGGCACTTACGAGCAGTACTTC. Protein product: CASSDGSSGTYEQYF.

This clonotype was picked up many times. The chain uses TRBV24-1 and TRBJ2-3; no firm D call. The CDR3 runs 13 residues. V was clipped by 0 bases and J by 5 bases, with 5 bases between them. Germline V lookup: CDR1 KGHDR, CDR2 SFDVKD. The CDR3 loop reads CATSDLVGDTQYF. For the CDR3, the DNA is TGTGCCACCAGTGATTTGGTGGGAGATACGCAGTATTTT.

CDR3 protein: CSARRGGQNTEAFF. The CDR3 nucleotides are TGCAGTGCCAGAAGAGGGGGCCAGAACACTGAAGCTTTCTTT. The chain carries TRBV20-1 and TRBJ1-1; 7 nucleotides line up with TRBD1. Germline CDR1 reads DFQATT; CDR2 reads SNEGSKA (reference sequence). The junction had 8 bases not matched to a gene; V was cut back by 6 bases and J by 1 base. The CDR3 sequence is 14 residues long.

By share, this clonotype counts as medium-sized (0.01 to 0.1%). This chain links TRBV29-1 with TRBJ2-6; D gene uncertain. Per the germline V gene, CDR1 is SQVTM and CDR2 is ANQGSEA. Trimming left V 6 bases short and J 0 bases short, with 9 bases between. The CDR3 loop spans 14 amino acids. This chain's CDR3 is CSVTTSSGANVLTF. CDR3 bases: TGCAGCGTCACCACCAGCTCTGGGGCCAACGTCCTGACTTTC. The complete variable domain, with remaining parts taken from reference TRBV29-1 and TRBJ2-6, reads SAVISQKPSRDICQRGTSLTIQCQVDSQVTMMFWYRQQPGQSLTLIATANQGSEATYESGFVIDKFPISRPNLTFSTLTVSNMSPEDSSIYLCSVTTSSGANVLTFGAGSRLTVL.

In this sample, this clonotype turned up a few times. This sequence joins TRBV7-8 and TRBJ2-2; 7 nucleotides match TRBD2. V lost 5 bases and J lost 6; bases outside the gene matches: 9. The CDR3 totals 15 residues. The germline V gene has CDR1 SGHVS and CDR2 FQNEAQ. This CDR3 is CASSERGPQPGELFF. CDR3 DNA: TGTGCCAGCAGCGAGCGGGGCCCCCAGCCCGGGGAGCTGTTTTTT.

The CDR3 is CSAVSAEQFF. As DNA, the CDR3 is TGCAGTGCTGTCTCCGCTGAGCAGTTCTTC. The chain is built from TRBV20-1 and TRBJ2-1; D unresolved. Germline assignment: CDR1 DFQATT and CDR2 SNEGSKA (reference sequence). The CDR3 runs to 10 residues. The V end lost 5 bases, the J end lost 9 bases, and 8 bases lay between the germline ends.

V usage is TRBV21-1 and J usage is TRBJ1-4. TRBV21-1 is termed a pseudogene. The CDR3 consists of 16 residues. The CDR3 DNA follows: TGTGCCAGCAGCAAAGCGTGGTGGAGACTCTATGAAAAACTGTTTTTT. Protein sequence: CASSKAWWRLYEKLFF.

The rearrangement links TRBV5-1 to TRBJ2-1, with 12 bases identical to TRBD2. The germline gives CDR1 SGHRS, CDR2 YFSETQ. V was pared by 2 bases and J by 0 bases, with 9 bases of the junction left unmatched. CDR3 size: 19 residues. The CDR3 sequence is CASSLRPGLAGSSYNEQFF. Here the CDR3 DNA reads TGCGCCAGCAGCTTACGACCGGGACTAGCGGGCAGCTCCTACAATGAGCAGTTCTTC.

V is TRBV7-9 and J is TRBJ2-1; 8 nucleotides match TRBD2. CDR3 length: 16 amino acids. V lost 7 bases and J lost 4; bases outside the gene matches: 12. The germline CDR1 and CDR2 sequences are SEHNR and FQNEAQ (reference sequence). CDR3 amino acids: CASIFQLAEGYNEQFF. CDR3 nucleotide sequence: TGTGCCAGCATCTTTCAACTAGCGGAAGGTTACAATGAGCAGTTCTTC.

This clonotype was observed a handful of times. The chain combines TRBV2 with TRBJ2-5, with unresolved D. The ends were cut back, 6 bases at V and 2 bases at J, with 10 bases in the middle. The CDR3 runs to 13 residues. The V gene's germline CDR1 is SNHLY and CDR2 FYNNEI. The CDR3: CASSTAVQETQYF. The CDR3 DNA sequence: TGTGCCAGCAGCACCGCGGTTCAAGAGACCCAGTACTTC.

The chain has TRBV28 and TRBJ2-7; 10 bases agree with TRBD2. From germline, CDR1 is MDHEN and CDR2 SYDVKM. J lost 3 bases, V lost 5 bases, and 10 bases had no gene match. The CDR3 extends over 16 amino acids. The CDR3 is CASSKEFSGRYYEQYF. DNA of the CDR3: TGTGCCAGCAGTAAAGAGTTTAGCGGGAGGTACTACGAGCAGTACTTC.

This clonotype was observed at least ten times. V usage is TRBV11-2 and J usage is TRBJ2-7; D may be TRBD1 (6 bases). This CDR3 has 11 residues. CDR1 and CDR2 (germline): SGHAT, FQNNGV. V dropped 7 bases and J dropped 5 bases, with 9 bases sitting between them. CDR3 nucleotides: TGTGCCAGCATGGGGGCCCACGAGCAGTACTTC. This sequence encodes CASMGAHEQYF.

The chain joins TRBV20-1 to TRBJ2-7, with D perhaps TRBD2 (5 bases). Germline CDR1 reads DFQATT; CDR2 reads SNEGSKA (reference sequence). The ends were cut back, 0 bases at V and 3 bases at J, with 18 bases in the middle. CDR3 length equals 16 residues. The CDR3 coding sequence is TGCAGTGCTAGAGACCTTGGGGAGTTCCCCTTCTACGAGCAGTACTTC. Translation gives CSARDLGEFPFYEQYF.

The V call is TRBV10-2, the J call TRBJ2-2; D remains ambiguous. Trimming took off 7 bases at V and 0 bases at J, with 6 bases between the two ends. CDR1 and CDR2 (germline): WSHSY, SAAADI. The CDR3 covers 13 residues. In nucleotides, the CDR3 is TGCGCCAGCACCAGCCCGAACACCGGGGAGCTGTTTTTT. Amino acids: CASTSPNTGELFF.

This clonotype has ten or more counts. This sequence joins TRBV24-1 and TRBJ1-5; D is possibly TRBD1 (5 bases). The CDR3 length is 14 residues. Germline-derived CDR1 and CDR2 are KGHDR and SFDVKD. V gave up 0 bases and J gave up 8 bases, with 10 bases separating them. CDR3 DNA sequence: TGTGCCACCAGTGATTTGGGGGCGACAGAGCCCCAGCATTTT. It is translated as CATSDLGATEPQHF.

In this sample, this clonotype turned up many times. The chain employs TRBV20-1 and TRBJ2-3; 8 positions agree with TRBD2. Per germline, CDR1 DFQATT and CDR2 SNEGSKA (reference sequence). V shed 1 base, J shed 4 bases, and the junction held 10 bases outside the gene matches. The CDR3 contains 16 residues. The CDR3 spells CSARVGRAFLADTQYF. CDR3 DNA: TGCAGTGCTAGAGTCGGGAGGGCCTTCTTGGCAGATACGCAGTATTTT.

The genes are TRBV24-1 and TRBJ2-4; D not certain. The CDR3 consists of 13 residues. V shed 5 bases and J shed 6 bases, with 10 bases lying between them. Germline values: CDR1 KGHDR, CDR2 SFDVKD. The CDR3 nucleotides read TGTGCCACCAGTGTGGGCGAAGGAAACATTCAGTACTTC. Protein: CATSVGEGNIQYF.

The table lists this clonotype with a few counts. V usage is TRBV4-1 and J usage is TRBJ2-3; 12 positions match TRBD2. With 1 base clipped from V and 5 bases from J, the junction kept 1 base outside the gene matches. This CDR3 comprises 15 residues. Germline V CDR1 and CDR2: MGHRA, YSYEKL. The CDR3 sequence is CASSQGGLAGDTQYF. CDR3 nucleotides: TGCGCCAGCAGCCAAGGGGGACTAGCGGGAGATACGCAGTATTTT.

This clonotype was detected a few times. The chain has TRBV9 and TRBJ2-5; 14 bases are a match to TRBD2. Germline CDR1 and CDR2: SGDLS and YYNGEE. V was clipped by 2 bases and J by 4 bases; unmatched bases: 1. This CDR3 has 15 amino acids. CDR3 loop: CASSVGTSGRETQYF. CDR3 nucleotide sequence: TGTGCCAGCAGCGTCGGGACTAGCGGGAGAGAGACCCAGTACTTC.